This T cell receptor (beta chain) was obtained from a study of blood T cells in healthy people across ages. Concerning this clonotype itself: Its antigen is undetermined.

PCR was performed a second time for roughly 7 to 12 cycles using a sample-barcoded 5' primer and a J-beta primer mix. Sequencing of every sample gave 2.5 million or more CDR3-containing paired-end reads. TCRdb fed the 5' RACE reads into MiXCR, producing one record per CDR3 protein. Of a few hundred thousand distinct CDR3 sequences listed, approximately 51% are singletons. V gave up 8 bases and J gave up 3 bases, with 10 bases separating them. The CDR3 has 11 amino acids. Germline V lookup: CDR1 DFQATT, CDR2 SNEGSKA (reference sequence). The authors drew about 10 milliliters of peripheral blood from each donor. Study results and caveats: A greater number of naive CD4+ cells and higher diversity distinguished long-lived donors from aged donors.

J is TRBJ1-1 and V is TRBV20-1; D not certain. Source material: blood. This receptor was obtained from a man aged 60 to 69 in good health. The CDR3 here is CSPPGDTEAFF. The CDR3 DNA is TGCAGTCCCCCCGGGGACACTGAAGCTTTCTTT.